This T cell receptor beta chain was identified in a study of blood T cell repertoires in COVID-19. The CDR3 runs 16 residues. With 2 bases clipped from V and 2 bases from J, the junction kept 9 bases outside the gene matches. Germline V gene sequence: CDR1 SGHRS, CDR2 YFSETQ. This clone came up a few times. Produced via immunoSEQ multiplex PCR; TCRdb's table is partial and in-frame only. The data hold about 130,000 clones, with more than 75% observed a single time. This TCR was recovered from a woman in her 70s with COVID-19, enrolled during active disease. V gene TRBV5-1 combines with J gene TRBJ2-5, with 7 bases lining up with TRBD1. Sample: peripheral blood. CDR3 bases: TGCGCCAGCAGCTTCACCGGGACAGTGATGCAAGAGACCCAGTACTTC. The encoded protein is CASSFTGTVMQETQYF.